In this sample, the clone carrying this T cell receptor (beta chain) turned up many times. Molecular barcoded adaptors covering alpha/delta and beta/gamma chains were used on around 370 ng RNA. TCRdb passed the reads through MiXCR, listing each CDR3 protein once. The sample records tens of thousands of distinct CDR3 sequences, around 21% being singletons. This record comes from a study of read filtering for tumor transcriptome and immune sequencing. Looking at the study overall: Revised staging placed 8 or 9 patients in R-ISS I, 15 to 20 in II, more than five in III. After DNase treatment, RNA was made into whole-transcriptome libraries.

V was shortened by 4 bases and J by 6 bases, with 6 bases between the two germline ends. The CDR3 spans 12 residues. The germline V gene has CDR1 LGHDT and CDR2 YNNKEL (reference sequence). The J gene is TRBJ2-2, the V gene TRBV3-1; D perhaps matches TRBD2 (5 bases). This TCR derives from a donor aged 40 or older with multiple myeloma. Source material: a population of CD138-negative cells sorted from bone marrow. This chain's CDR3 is CASSRGSGELFF. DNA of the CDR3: TGTGCCAGCAGCCGAGGGTCCGGGGAGCTGTTTTTT.